A single count supports the clone carrying this T cell receptor (beta chain). These data belong to a study of cytotoxic CD8 clonotypes in ibrutinib-treated CLL. CDR1 is SGHTA, CDR2 FQGNSA, per germline. The trim removed 0 bases at V and 13 bases at J, leaving 5 bases unmatched. This CDR3 has 14 amino acids. Repertoires were generated with immunoSEQ multiplex PCR, while TCRdb's copy carries only in-frame clones and drops some. Of around 310,000 clones listed, more than 65% are singletons. The sample here was PBMCs, taken before ibrutinib treatment. The clonotype was recovered from a human donor with chronic lymphocytic leukemia. The chain uses TRBV7-2 and TRBJ2-1; 11 nucleotides match TRBD2. CDR3 sequence (DNA): TGTGCCAGCAGCTTAGCGCTAACTAGCGGGAGTCAGTTCTTC. Translated, it gives CASSLALTSGSQFF.